This TCR beta chain was identified in a study of blood T cell repertoires in COVID-19. In the study overall: Donors in the United States, Italy and Spain gave samples during acute or convalescent COVID-19. T cells, B-cell-depleted T cells, or PBMCs supplied cDNA or gDNA.

Clones were sequenced by immunoSEQ multiplex PCR, and TCRdb holds only the in-frame ones, with some missing. The repertoire holds around 150,000 clones, with 92% as singletons. Patients of the Seattle cohort, enrolled during active infection, were followed longitudinally. Trimming at V came to 6 bases and at J to 4 bases, leaving 11 bases not matched to a gene. The CDR3 spans 15 residues. CDR1 SGHAT and CDR2 FQNNGV come from the germline V gene. The receptor was derived from a man aged 25-40 years with COVID-19, enrolled during active disease. Sequenced input: peripheral blood. V and J are TRBV11-2 and TRBJ2-7, with 8 positions matching TRBD1. In nucleotides, the CDR3 is TGTGCCAGCAGGGATGACAGGGGACCTCCTTACGAGCAGTACTTC. This gives the protein CASRDDRGPPYEQYF.